This T cell receptor (beta chain) was captured in a study of control samples from healthy donors and cancer patients. The CDR3 loop spans 14 amino acids. The V and J ends lost 3 bases and 6 bases respectively, with 14 bases between them. CDR1 LNHDA and CDR2 SQIVND come from the germline V gene (reference sequence). Sequencing used immunoSEQ multiplex PCR; TCRdb keeps in-frame clones, though not all of them. The table includes tens of thousands of clones, around 90% detected once. Sequenced: PBMCs. This chain links TRBV19 with TRBJ2-5, with D tentatively TRBD2 (5 bases). The receptor comes from a man between 25 and 39 years old with colorectal cancer. In DNA form, the CDR3 reads TGTGCCAGTAGTATTCAGTCGCCGGGGAAGACCCAGTACTTC. Residues: CASSIQSPGKTQYF. The whole variable domain, remainder taken from reference TRBV19 and TRBJ2-5, is DGGITQSPKYLFRKEGQNVTLSCEQNLNHDAMYWYRQDPGQGLRLIYYSQIVNDFQKGDIAEGYSVSREKKESFPLTVTSAQKNPTAFYLCASSIQSPGKTQYFGPGTRLLVL.